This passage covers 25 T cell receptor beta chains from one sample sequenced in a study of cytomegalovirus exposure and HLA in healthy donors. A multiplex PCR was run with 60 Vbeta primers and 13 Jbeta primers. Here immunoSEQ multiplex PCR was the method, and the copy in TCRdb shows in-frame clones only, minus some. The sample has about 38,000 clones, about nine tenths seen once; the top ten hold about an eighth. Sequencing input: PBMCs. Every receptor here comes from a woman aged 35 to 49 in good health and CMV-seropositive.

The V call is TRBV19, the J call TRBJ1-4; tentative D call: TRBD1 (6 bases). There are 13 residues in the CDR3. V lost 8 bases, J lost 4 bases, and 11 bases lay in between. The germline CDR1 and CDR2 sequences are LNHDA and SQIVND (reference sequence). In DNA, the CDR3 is TGTGCCAGTTCGCAGGGGCTTAATGAAAAACTGTTTTTT. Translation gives CASSQGLNEKLFF.

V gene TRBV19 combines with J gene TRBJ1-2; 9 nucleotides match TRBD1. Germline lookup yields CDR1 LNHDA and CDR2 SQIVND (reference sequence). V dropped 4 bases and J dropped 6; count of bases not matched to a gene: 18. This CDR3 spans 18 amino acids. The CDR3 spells CASSTGTGTLYAQHGYTF. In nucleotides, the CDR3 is TGTGCCAGTAGTACCGGGACAGGGACCCTGTATGCCCAGCATGGCTACACCTTC.

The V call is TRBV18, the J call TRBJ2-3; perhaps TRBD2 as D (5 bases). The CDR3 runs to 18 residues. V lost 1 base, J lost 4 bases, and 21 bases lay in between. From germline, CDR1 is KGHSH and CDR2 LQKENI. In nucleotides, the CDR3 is TGTGCCAGCTCACCACGCGTATCTCTAGGTGCGGGCCCAGATACGCAGTATTTT. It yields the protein CASSPRVSLGAGPDTQYF. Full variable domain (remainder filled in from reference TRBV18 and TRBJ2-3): NAGVMQNPRHLVRRRGQEARLRCSPMKGHSHVYWYRQLPEEGLKFMVYLQKENIIDESGMPKERFSAEFPKEGPSILRIQQVVRGDSAAYFCASSPRVSLGAGPDTQYFGPGTRLTVL.

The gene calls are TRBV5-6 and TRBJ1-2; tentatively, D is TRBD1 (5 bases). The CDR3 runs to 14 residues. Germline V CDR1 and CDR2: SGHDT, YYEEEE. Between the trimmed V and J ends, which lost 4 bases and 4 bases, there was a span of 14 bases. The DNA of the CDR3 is TGTGCCAGCAGCCCGTGGGGGGAGCTCTATGGCTACACCTTC. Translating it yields CASSPWGELYGYTF.

CDR3 loop: CASRKPGRGNTEAFF. CDR3 in DNA: TGTGCCAGCCGCAAACCGGGGCGGGGGAACACTGAAGCTTTCTTT. This rearrangement joins TRBV27 to TRBJ1-1, with a tentative D call TRBD1 (5 bases). Looked up from germline, CDR1 is MNHEY and CDR2 is SMNVEV (reference sequence). The germline V and J ends were trimmed by 8 bases and 1 base, with 17 bases remaining between them. This CDR3 region has 15 residues.

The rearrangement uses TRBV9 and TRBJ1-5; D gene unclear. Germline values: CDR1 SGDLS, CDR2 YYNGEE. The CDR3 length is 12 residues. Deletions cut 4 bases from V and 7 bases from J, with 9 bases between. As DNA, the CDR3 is TGTGCCAGCAGCCCTAGGTGGCAGCCCCAGCATTTT. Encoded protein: CASSPRWQPQHF.

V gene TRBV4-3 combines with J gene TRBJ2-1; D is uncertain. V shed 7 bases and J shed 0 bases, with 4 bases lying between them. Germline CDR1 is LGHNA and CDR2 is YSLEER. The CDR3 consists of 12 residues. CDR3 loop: CASTSSYNEQFF. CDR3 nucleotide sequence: TGCGCCAGCACGAGCTCCTACAATGAGCAGTTCTTC.

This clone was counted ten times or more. The CDR3, as DNA: TGTGCCAGCAGACCGGGACAGCAAGGTTCACCCCTCCACTTT. Its protein is CASRPGQQGSPLHF. The chain joins TRBV6-1 to TRBJ1-6; 7 bases are shared with TRBD1. CDR1 and CDR2 (germline): MNHNS, SASEGT. Unmatched junction bases numbered 8, after V lost 6 bases and J lost 9 bases. The CDR3 runs 14 residues.

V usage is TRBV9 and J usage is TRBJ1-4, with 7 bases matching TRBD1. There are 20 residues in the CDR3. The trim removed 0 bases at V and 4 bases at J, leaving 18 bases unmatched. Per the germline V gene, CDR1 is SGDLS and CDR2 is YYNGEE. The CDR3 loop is CASSVEAGGTESAINEKLFF. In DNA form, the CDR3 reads TGTGCCAGCAGCGTAGAGGCAGGGGGTACCGAAAGTGCAATTAATGAAAAACTGTTTTTT.

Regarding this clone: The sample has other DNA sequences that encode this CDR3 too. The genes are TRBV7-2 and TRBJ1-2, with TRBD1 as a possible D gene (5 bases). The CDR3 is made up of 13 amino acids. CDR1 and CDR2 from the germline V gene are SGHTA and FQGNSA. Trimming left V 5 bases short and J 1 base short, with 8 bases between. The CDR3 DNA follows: TGTGCCAGCAGCCCCGACAGTAACTATGGCTACACCTTC. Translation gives CASSPDSNYGYTF.

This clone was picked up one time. DNA for the CDR3: TGTGCCAGCAGCCCGGGACTGACTTTCACAGATACGCAGTATTTT. This translates into CASSPGLTFTDTQYF. The rearrangement links TRBV4-2 to TRBJ2-3; maybe TRBD2 (6 bases). The CDR3 sequence is 15 residues long. The V gene lost 4 bases and the J gene lost 2 bases, with 13 bases spanning the gap. Germline V lookup: CDR1 LGHNA, CDR2 YNFKEQ.

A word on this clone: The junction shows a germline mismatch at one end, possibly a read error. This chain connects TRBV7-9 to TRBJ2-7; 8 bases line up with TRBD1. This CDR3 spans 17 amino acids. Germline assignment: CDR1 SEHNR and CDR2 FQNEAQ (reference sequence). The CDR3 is CSSSFKSQDRGCYEQYF. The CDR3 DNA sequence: TGTTCCAGCAGCTTTAAGTCGCAAGACAGGGGCTGTTACGAGCAGTACTTC.

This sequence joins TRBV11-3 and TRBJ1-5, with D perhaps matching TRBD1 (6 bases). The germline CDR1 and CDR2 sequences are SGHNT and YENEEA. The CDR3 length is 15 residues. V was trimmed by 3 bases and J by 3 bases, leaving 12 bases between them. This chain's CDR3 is CASSFLTGNNQPQHF. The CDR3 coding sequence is TGTGCCAGCAGCTTCTTAACAGGGAACAATCAGCCCCAGCATTTT.

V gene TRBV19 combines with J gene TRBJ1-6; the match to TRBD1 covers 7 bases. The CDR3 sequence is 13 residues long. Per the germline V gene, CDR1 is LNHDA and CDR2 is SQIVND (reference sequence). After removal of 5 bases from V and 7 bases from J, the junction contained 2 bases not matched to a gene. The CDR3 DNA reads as TGTGCCAGTAGTCTGACAGGGAATTCACCCCTCCACTTT. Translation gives CASSLTGNSPLHF.

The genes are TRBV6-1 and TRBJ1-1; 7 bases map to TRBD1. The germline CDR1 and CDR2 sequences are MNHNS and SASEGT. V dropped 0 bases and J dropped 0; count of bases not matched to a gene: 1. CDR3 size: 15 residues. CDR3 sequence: CASSEAGTVNTEAFF. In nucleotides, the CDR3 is TGTGCCAGCAGTGAAGCCGGGACAGTGAACACTGAAGCTTTCTTT.

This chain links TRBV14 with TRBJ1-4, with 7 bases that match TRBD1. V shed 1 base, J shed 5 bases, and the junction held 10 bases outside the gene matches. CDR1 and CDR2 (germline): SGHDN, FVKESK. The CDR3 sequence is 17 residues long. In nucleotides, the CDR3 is TGTGCCAGCAGCCAAGCACGTCTGGGCAGGGGGAATGAAAAACTGTTTTTT. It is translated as CASSQARLGRGNEKLFF.

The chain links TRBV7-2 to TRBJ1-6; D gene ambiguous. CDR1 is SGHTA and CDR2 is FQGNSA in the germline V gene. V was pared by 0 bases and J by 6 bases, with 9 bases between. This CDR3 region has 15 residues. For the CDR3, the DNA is TGTGCCAGCAGCTTAGCGGGCAGTATTAATTCACCCCTCCACTTT. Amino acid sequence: CASSLAGSINSPLHF. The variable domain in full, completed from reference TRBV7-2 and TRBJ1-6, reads GAGVSQSPSNKVTEKGKDVELRCDPISGHTALYWYRQSLGQGLEFLIYFQGNSAPDKSGLPSDRFSAERTGGSVSTLTIQRTQQEDSAVYLCASSLAGSINSPLHFGNGTRLTVT.

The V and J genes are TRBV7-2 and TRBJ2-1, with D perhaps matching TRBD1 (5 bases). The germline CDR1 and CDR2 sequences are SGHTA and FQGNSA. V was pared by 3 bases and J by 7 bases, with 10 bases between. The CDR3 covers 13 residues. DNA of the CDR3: TGTGCCAGCAGCTTTCAGGGTGGTAATGAGCAGTTCTTC. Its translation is CASSFQGGNEQFF.

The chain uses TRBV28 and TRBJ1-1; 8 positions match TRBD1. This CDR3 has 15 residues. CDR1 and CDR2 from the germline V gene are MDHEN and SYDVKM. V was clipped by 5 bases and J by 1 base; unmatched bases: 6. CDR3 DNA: TGTGCCAGCAGTACCTCCGGGACAGGGAACACTGAAGCTTTCTTT. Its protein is CASSTSGTGNTEAFF.

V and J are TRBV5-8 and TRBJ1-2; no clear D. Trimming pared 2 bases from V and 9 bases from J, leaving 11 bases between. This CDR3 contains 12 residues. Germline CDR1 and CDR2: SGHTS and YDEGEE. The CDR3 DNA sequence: TGTGCCAGCAGCTTAGCGAGGATAAGCTACACCTTC. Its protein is CASSLARISYTF.

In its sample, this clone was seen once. CDR3 region: CASSEDTYNEQFF. CDR3 in DNA: TGTGCCAGCAGTGAAGACACATACAATGAGCAGTTCTTC. The chain combines TRBV2 with TRBJ2-1, with unresolved D. Per the germline V gene, CDR1 is SNHLY and CDR2 is FYNNEI. There are 13 residues in the CDR3. Trimming stripped 1 base from V and 4 bases from J, with 5 bases between. Based on the CDR3 plus reference TRBV2 and TRBJ2-1, the full variable domain is EPEVTQTPSHQVTQMGQEVILRCVPISNHLYFYWYRQILGQKVEFLVSFYNNEISEKSEIFDDQFSVERPDGSNFTLKIRSTKLEDSAMYFCASSEDTYNEQFFGPGTRLTVL.

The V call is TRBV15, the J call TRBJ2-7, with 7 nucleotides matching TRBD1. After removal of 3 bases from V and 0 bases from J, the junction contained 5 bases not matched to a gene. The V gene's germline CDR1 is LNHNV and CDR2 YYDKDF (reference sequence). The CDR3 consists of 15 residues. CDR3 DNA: TGTGCCACCAGCAGCGACAGGGCTAGCTCCTACGAGCAGTACTTC. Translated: CATSSDRASSYEQYF.

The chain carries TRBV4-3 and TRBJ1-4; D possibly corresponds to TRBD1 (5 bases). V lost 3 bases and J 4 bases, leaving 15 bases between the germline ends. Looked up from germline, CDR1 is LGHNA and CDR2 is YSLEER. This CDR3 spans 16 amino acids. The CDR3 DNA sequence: TGCGCCAGCAGCCAGACCCCAGGGTGGGGTAATGAAAAACTGTTTTTT. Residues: CASSQTPGWGNEKLFF.

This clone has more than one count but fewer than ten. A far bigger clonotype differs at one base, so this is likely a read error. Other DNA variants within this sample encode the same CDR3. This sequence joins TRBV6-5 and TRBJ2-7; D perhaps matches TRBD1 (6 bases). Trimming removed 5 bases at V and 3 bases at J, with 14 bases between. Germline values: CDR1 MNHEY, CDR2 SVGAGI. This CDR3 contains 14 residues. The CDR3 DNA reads TGTGCCAGCAGTCCCACCGGGACACACTACGAGCAGTACTTC. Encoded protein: CASSPTGTHYEQYF.

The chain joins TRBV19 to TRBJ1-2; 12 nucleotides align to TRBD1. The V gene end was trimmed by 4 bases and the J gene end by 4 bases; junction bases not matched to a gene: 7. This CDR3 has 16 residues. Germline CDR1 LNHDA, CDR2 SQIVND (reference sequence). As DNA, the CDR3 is TGTGCCAGTAGTACCCGGGACAGGGGGCGCGCCTATGGCTACACCTTC. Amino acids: CASSTRDRGRAYGYTF.